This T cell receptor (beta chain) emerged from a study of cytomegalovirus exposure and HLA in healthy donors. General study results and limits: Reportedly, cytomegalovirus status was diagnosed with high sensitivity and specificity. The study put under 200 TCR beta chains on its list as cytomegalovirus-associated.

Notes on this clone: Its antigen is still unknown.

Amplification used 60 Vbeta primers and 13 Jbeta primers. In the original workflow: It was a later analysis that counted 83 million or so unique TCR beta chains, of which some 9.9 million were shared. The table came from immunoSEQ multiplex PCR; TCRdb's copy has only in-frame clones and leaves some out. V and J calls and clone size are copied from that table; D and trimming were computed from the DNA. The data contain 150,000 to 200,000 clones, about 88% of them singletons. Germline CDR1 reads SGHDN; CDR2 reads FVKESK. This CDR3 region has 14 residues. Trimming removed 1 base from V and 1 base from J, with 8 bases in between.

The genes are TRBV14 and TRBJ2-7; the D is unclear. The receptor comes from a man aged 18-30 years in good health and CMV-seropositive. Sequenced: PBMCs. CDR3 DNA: TGTGCCAGCAGCCAAGTAGCATTATCCTACGAGCAGTACTTC. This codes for CASSQVALSYEQYF.